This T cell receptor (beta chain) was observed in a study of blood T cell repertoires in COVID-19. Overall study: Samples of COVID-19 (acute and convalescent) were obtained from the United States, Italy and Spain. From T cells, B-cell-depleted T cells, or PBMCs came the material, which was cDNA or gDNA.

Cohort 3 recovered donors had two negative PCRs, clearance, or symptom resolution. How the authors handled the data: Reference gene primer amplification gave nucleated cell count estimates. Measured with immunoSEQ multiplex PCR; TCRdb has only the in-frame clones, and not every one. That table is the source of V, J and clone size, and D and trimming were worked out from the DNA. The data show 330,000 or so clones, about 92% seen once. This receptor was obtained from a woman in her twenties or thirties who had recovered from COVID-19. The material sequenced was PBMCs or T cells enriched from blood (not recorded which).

This CDR3 is CASSLERRAGGYTF. CDR3 nucleotide sequence: TGCGCCAGCAGCTTGGAAAGGAGGGCGGGAGGCTACACCTTC. The chain recombines TRBV5-1 with TRBJ1-2; D uncertain. The V end was cut by 0 bases, the J end by 8 bases, with 14 bases between. The CDR3 is 14 residues long. The germline V gene has CDR1 SGHRS and CDR2 YFSETQ.